Listed below are T cell receptor beta chains from one sample, sequenced in a study of shared clonotypes between healthy human individuals. Only in-frame clones appear in the TCRdb table, and some are missing; sequencing was by immunoSEQ multiplex PCR. The sample carries fewer than 1.6 million clones, approximately 98.5% recorded once. Sequenced: naive CD4+ T cells sorted from blood. The receptors shown here come from a man aged 30 to 45 in good health. Both conserved end residues are part of each CDR3. A D gene is named only where the DNA matches it firmly. Clone size, where shown, is once, few, many, or a class for clones that have expanded.

J: TRBJ1-2
D: .
V: TRBV10-1
size: .
CDR3: CASSEENSDKGVDGYTF
DNA: TGCGCCAGCAGTGAAGAGAACTCTGACAAGGGTGTCGATGGCTACACCTTC

J: TRBJ1-1
D: .
V: TRBV2
size: .
CDR3: CASRKTGLNTEAFF
DNA: TGTGCCAGCAGGAAAACAGGGTTGAACACTGAAGCTTTCTTT

J: TRBJ2-1
D: TRBD2
V: TRBV5-1
size: .
CDR3: CASSLVATSGTYNEQFF
DNA: TGCGCCAGCAGCTTGGTAGCTACTAGCGGAACTTACAATGAGCAGTTCTTC

J: TRBJ1-4
D: .
V: TRBV18
size: .
CDR3: CASSTLQGGSPSTNEKLFF
DNA: TGTGCCAGCTCAACCCTACAGGGAGGGTCACCTTCAACTAATGAAAAACTGTTTTTT

J: TRBJ2-1
D: .
V: TRBV5-1
size: .
CDR3: CASSLERGVYNEQFF
DNA: TGCGCCAGCAGCTTGGAACGTGGGGTCTACAATGAGCAGTTCTTC

J: TRBJ2-7
D: .
V: TRBV5-1
size: .
CDR3: CASSLGGVGYEQYF
DNA: TGCGCCAGCAGCTTGGGGGGTGTAGGCTACGAGCAGTACTTC

J: TRBJ1-2
D: .
V: TRBV25-1
size: .
CDR3: CASSEDWTNGYTF
DNA: TGTGCCAGCAGTGAGGATTGGACCAATGGCTACACCTTC

J: TRBJ1-1
D: .
V: TRBV18
size: .
CDR3: CASSPGRQDTEAFF
DNA: TGTGCCAGCTCACCAGGGAGGCAGGACACTGAAGCTTTCTTT

J: TRBJ2-1
D: TRBD2
V: TRBV10-1
size: .
CDR3: CASSRGLAGSYNEQFF
DNA: TGCGCCAGCAGTAGGGGACTAGCGGGCTCCTACAATGAGCAGTTCTTC

J: TRBJ1-1
D: TRBD1
V: TRBV7-9
size: .
CDR3: CASSSQGAGTEAFF
DNA: TGTGCCAGCAGCTCACAGGGGGCTGGGACTGAAGCTTTCTTT

J: TRBJ1-1
D: .
V: TRBV9
size: .
CDR3: CASSVEWNTEAFF
DNA: TGTGCCAGCAGCGTAGAATGGAACACTGAAGCTTTCTTT

J: TRBJ2-5
D: TRBD2
V: TRBV6-6
size: .
CDR3: CASSPGLAGAPEYF
DNA: TGTGCCAGCAGCCCGGGACTAGCGGGAGCCCCGGAGTACTTC

J: TRBJ2-5
D: TRBD2
V: TRBV5-1
size: .
CDR3: CASSLARTSDGQETQYF
DNA: TGCGCCAGCAGCTTGGCCCGAACTAGCGACGGACAAGAGACCCAGTACTTC

J: TRBJ1-5
D: .
V: TRBV7-9
size: .
CDR3: CASSSDPGAPSNQPQHF
DNA: TGTGCCAGCAGCTCAGACCCGGGGGCCCCTAGCAATCAGCCCCAGCATTTT

J: TRBJ1-3
D: .
V: TRBV5-1
size: .
CDR3: CASSQSGSWGNTIYF
DNA: TGCGCCAGCAGCCAATCTGGTAGTTGGGGAAACACCATATATTTT

J: TRBJ1-1
D: .
V: TRBV5-1
size: .
CDR3: CASSGGNTEAFF
DNA: TGCGCCAGCAGTGGGGGGAACACTGAAGCTTTCTTT

J: TRBJ1-2
D: .
V: TRBV28
size: .
CDR3: CASSRAGGDYGYTF
DNA: TGTGCCTCTAGCCGGGCGGGAGGAGACTATGGCTACACCTTC

J: TRBJ1-1
D: .
V: TRBV2
size: .
CDR3: CASNSIGGWRAFF
DNA: TGTGCCAGCAACTCCATTGGGGGTTGGCGGGCTTTCTTT

J: TRBJ2-7
D: .
V: TRBV10-2
size: once
CDR3: CASSERNEQYF
DNA: TGCGCCAGCAGTGAGAGGAACGAGCAGTACTTC

J: TRBJ2-1
D: .
V: TRBV19
size: .
CDR3: CASSVIWTDNEQFF
DNA: TGTGCCAGTAGTGTAATTTGGACAGACAATGAGCAGTTCTTC

J: TRBJ2-3
D: TRBD2
V: TRBV11-3
size: .
CDR3: CASARTSGRTDTQYF
DNA: TGTGCCAGCGCGCGGACTAGCGGACGCACAGATACGCAGTATTTT

J: TRBJ2-5
D: .
V: TRBV6-5
size: .
CDR3: CASSYGTAKETQYF
DNA: TGTGCCAGCAGTTACGGGACTGCTAAAGAGACCCAGTACTTC

J: TRBJ2-2
D: .
V: TRBV27
size: .
CDR3: CASAPRGRQNTGELFF
DNA: TGTGCCAGCGCTCCCCGAGGCCGGCAGAACACCGGGGAGCTGTTTTTT